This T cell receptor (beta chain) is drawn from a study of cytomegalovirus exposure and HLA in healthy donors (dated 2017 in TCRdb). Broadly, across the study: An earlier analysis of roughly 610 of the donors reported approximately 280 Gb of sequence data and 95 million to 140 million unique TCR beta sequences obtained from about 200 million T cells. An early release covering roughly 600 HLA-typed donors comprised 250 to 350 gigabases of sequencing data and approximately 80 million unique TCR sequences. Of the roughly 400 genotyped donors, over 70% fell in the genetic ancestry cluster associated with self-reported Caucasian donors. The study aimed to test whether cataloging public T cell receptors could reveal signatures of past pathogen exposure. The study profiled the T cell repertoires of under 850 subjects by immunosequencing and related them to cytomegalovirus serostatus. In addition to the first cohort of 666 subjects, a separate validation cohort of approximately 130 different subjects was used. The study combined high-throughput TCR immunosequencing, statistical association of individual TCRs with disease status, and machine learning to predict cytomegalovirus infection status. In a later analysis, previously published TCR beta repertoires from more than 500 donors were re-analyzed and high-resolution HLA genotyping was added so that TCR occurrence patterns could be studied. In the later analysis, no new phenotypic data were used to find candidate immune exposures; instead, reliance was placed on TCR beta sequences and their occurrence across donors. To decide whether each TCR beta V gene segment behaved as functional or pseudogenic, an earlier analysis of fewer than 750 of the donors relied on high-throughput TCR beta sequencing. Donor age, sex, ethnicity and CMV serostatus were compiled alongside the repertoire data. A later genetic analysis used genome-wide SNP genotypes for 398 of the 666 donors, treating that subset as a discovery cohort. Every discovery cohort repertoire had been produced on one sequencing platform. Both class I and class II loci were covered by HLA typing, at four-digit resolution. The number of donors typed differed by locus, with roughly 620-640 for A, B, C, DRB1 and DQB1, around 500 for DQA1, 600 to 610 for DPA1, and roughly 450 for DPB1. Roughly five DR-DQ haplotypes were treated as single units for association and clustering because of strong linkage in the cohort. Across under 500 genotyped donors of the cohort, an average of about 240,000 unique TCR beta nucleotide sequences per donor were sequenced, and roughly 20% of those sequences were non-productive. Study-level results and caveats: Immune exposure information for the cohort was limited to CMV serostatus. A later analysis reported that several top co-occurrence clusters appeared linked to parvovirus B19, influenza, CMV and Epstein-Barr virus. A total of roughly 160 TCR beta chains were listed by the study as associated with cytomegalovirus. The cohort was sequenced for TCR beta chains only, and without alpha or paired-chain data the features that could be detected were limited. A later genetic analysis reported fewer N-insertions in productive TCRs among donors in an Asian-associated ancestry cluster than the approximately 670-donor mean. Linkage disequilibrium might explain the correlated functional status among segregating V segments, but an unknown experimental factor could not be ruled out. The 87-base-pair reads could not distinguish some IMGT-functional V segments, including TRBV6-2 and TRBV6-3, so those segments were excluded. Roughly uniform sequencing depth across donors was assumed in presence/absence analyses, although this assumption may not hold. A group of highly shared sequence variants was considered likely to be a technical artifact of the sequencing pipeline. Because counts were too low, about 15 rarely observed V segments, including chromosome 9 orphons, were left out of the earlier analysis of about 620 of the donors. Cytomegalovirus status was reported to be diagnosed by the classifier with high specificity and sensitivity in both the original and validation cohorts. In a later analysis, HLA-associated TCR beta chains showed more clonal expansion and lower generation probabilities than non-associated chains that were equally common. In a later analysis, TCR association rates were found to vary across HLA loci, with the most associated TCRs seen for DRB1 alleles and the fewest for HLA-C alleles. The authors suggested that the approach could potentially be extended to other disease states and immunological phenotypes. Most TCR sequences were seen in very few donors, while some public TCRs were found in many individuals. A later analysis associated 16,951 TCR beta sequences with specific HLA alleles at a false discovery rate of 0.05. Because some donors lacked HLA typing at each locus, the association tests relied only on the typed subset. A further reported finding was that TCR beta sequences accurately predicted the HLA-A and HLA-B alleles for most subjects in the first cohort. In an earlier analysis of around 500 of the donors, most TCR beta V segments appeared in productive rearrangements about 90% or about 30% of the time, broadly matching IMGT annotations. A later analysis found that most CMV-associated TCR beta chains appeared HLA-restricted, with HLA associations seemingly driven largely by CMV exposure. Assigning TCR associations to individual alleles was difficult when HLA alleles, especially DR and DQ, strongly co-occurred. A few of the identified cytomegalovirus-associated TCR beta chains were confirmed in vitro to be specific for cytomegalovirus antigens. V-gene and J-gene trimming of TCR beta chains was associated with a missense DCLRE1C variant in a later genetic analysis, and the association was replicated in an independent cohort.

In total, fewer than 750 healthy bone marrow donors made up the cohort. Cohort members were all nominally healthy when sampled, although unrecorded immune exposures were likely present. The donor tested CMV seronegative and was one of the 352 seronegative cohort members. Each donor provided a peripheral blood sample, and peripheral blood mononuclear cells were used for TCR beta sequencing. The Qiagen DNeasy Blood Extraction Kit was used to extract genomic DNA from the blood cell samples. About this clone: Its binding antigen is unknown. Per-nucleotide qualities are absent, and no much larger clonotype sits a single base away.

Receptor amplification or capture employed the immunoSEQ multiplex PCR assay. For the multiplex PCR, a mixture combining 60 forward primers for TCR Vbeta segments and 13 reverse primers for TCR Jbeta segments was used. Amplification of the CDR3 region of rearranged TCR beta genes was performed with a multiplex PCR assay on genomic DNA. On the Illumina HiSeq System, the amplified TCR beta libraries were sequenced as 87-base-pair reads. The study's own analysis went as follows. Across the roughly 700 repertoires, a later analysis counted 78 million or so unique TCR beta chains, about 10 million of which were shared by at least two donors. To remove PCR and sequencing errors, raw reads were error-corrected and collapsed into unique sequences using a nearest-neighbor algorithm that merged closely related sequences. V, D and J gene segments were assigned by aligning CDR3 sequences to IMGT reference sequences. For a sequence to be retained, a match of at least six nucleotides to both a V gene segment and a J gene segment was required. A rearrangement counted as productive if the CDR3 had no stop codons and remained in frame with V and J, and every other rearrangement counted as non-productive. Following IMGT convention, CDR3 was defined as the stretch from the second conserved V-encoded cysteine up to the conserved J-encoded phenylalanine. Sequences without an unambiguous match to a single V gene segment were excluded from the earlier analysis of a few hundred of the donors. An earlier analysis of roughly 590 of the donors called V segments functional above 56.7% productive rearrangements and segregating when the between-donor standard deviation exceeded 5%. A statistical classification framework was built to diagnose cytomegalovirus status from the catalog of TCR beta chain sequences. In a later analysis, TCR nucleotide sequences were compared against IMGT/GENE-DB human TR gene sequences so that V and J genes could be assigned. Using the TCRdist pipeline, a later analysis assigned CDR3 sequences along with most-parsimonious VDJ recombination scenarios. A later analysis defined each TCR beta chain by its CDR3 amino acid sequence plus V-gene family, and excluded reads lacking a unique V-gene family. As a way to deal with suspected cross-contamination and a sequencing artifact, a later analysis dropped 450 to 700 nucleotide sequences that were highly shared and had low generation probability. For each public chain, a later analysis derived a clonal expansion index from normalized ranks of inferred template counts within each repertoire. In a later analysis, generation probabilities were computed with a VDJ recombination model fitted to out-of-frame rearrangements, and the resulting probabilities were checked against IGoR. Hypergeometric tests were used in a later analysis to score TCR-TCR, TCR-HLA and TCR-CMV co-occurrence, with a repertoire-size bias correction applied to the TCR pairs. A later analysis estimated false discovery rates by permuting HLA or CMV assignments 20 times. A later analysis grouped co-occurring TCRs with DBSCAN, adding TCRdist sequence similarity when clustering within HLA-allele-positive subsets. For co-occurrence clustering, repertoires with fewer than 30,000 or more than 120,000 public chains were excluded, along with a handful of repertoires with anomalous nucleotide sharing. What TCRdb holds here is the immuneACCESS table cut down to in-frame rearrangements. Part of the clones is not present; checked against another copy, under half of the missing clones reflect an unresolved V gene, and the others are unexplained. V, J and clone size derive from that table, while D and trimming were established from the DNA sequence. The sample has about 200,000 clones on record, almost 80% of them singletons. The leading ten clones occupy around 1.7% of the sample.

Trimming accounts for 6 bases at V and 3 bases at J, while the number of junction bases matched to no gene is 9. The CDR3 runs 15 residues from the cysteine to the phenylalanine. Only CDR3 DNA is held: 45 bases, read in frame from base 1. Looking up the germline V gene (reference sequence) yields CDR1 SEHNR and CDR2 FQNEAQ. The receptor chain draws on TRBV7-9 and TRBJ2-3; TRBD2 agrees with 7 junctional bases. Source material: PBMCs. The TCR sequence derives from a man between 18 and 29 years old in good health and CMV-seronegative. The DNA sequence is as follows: TGTGCCAGCAGATTACGACTAGCTGGTACAGATACGCAGTATTTT. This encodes CASRLRLAGTDTQYF.